Below, 20 T cell receptor beta chains from the same sample are listed, as sequenced in a study of T-cell reconstitution after alpha-beta-depleted transplantation in children. The TCRbeta library incorporated unique molecular identifiers. TCRdb recomputed calls from the PCR reads with MiXCR, one row per CDR3 protein. The sample lists about 640,000 distinct CDR3 sequences, over 15% occurring once. Material: PBMCs from the stem cell graft donor, obtained from the stem cell graft. These receptors all come from a human donor who donated a stem cell graft to a child with acute myeloid leukemia.

In its sample, this clonotype was seen many times. This rearrangement joins TRBV6-5 to TRBJ2-3, with 7 positions matching TRBD2. Trimming cost V 2 bases and J 1 base; bases outside gene matches: 3. CDR1 is MNHEY and CDR2 is SVGAGI in the germline V gene. There are 15 residues in the CDR3. This CDR3 is CASSYGLAGTDTQYF. In DNA form, the CDR3 reads TGTGCCAGCAGTTACGGGCTAGCGGGCACAGATACGCAGTATTTT.

This clonotype was seen repeatedly, ten times or more. The gene calls are TRBV7-2 and TRBJ2-4; 8 bases are a match to TRBD1. Germline CDR1 reads SGHTA; CDR2 reads FQGNSA. The CDR3 totals 14 residues. V was pared by 0 bases and J by 6 bases, with 1 base of the junction left unmatched. CDR3 sequence (DNA): TGTGCCAGCAGCTTAGCAGGACAGGGAAACATTCAGTACTTC. It is translated as CASSLAGQGNIQYF.

This clonotype has at least ten counts. The chain carries TRBV13 and TRBJ2-7; D gene ambiguous. CDR1 and CDR2 from the germline V gene are PRHDT and FYEKMQ (reference sequence). The CDR3 covers 16 residues. V shed 0 bases and J shed 2 bases, with 14 bases lying between them. This CDR3 reads CASSLGVERSPYEQYV. The CDR3 DNA reads TGTGCCAGCAGCTTAGGGGTGGAACGGTCTCCCTACGAGCAGTACGTC.

In this sample, this clonotype turned up a few times. The genes are TRBV5-6 and TRBJ2-7; 10 bases line up with TRBD1. Germline values: CDR1 SGHDT, CDR2 YYEEEE. The ends lost 4 bases at V and 3 bases at J; junction bases unmatched: 7. This CDR3 spans 15 amino acids. The CDR3 region has the DNA TGTGCCAGCAGCGGGGCCGGGACAGGGGACTACGAGCAGTACTTC. Translated: CASSGAGTGDYEQYF.

The chain has TRBV7-2 and TRBJ2-3; maybe TRBD2 (6 bases). V dropped 1 base and J dropped 1 base, with 15 bases sitting between them. Per germline, CDR1 SGHTA and CDR2 FQGNSA. The CDR3 is 17 residues long. The CDR3 loop reads CASSLVGLAGRTDTQYF. CDR3 DNA: TGTGCCAGCAGCTTAGTGGGTTTGGCGGGGCGCACAGATACGCAGTATTTT.

Worth noting for this clonotype: Its ends do not fully match the called genes, so a read error is possible. The CDR3 loop is CASSLGQGLSGNTINF. In DNA, the CDR3 is TGTGCCAGCAGTTTGGGACAGGGTCTCTCTGGAAACACCATAAATTTT. This chain links TRBV12-3 or TRBV12-4 with TRBJ1-3; 9 nucleotides line up with TRBD1. The CDR3 has 16 residues.

This clonotype was found many times. The chain uses TRBV7-2 and TRBJ1-3; D is perhaps TRBD1 (5 bases). CDR1 and CDR2 from the germline V gene are SGHTA and FQGNSA. V was clipped by 1 base and J by 4 bases, with 11 bases between them. The CDR3 runs 15 residues. CDR3 sequence: CASSLEGRAGNTIYF. CDR3 coding DNA: TGTGCCAGCAGCTTAGAGGGCAGGGCCGGAAACACCATATATTTT.

The DNA for the CDR3 is TGTGCCAGCAGCTTAGACAGGCACATGAACACTGAAGCTTTCTTT. This gives the protein CASSLDRHMNTEAFF. This chain uses TRBV7-8 with TRBJ1-1; weak D call: TRBD1 (5 bases). Germline assignment: CDR1 SGHVS and CDR2 FQNEAQ. This CDR3 has 15 amino acids. V lost 1 base to trimming and J lost 0 bases, with 9 bases between them.

This clonotype was counted only a few times. J is TRBJ2-1 and V is TRBV29-1; 9 positions agree with TRBD1. V dropped 3 bases and J dropped 9; count of bases not matched to a gene: 9. The CDR3 consists of 14 residues. Germline values: CDR1 SQVTM, CDR2 ANQGSEA. For the CDR3, the DNA is TGCAGCGTTGACTCTACAACAGGGGGCATTGAGCAGTTCTTC. It specifies CSVDSTTGGIEQFF.

The sample holds a few counts of this clonotype. The genes are TRBV5-1 and TRBJ1-6, with 7 bases that match TRBD1. The CDR3 covers 15 residues. V trimming: 1 base; J trimming: 7 bases; junction bases outside the gene matches: 5. The V gene's germline CDR1 is SGHRS and CDR2 YFSETQ. The CDR3, as DNA: TGCGCCAGCAGCTTGCCCGGGACAGTGAATTCACCCCTCCACTTT. Translating gives CASSLPGTVNSPLHF. Together with reference TRBV5-1 and TRBJ1-6, the CDR3 gives the full variable domain: KAGVTQTPRYLIKTRGQQVTLSCSPISGHRSVSWYQQTPGQGLQFLFEYFSETQRNKGNFPGRFSGRQFSNSRSEMNVSTLELGDSALYLCASSLPGTVNSPLHFGNGTRLTVT.

This chain uses TRBV6-5 with TRBJ1-4; 7 bases match TRBD1. The J segment lost 3 bases and the V segment lost 4 bases, leaving 5 bases of the junction unmatched. There are 15 residues in the CDR3. Germline lookup yields CDR1 MNHEY and CDR2 SVGAGI. CDR3 in DNA: TGTGCCAGCAGTTCCGGGGACAGACCTAATGAAAAACTGTTTTTT. Protein sequence: CASSSGDRPNEKLFF.

This clonotype was detected many times. This chain links TRBV7-6 with TRBJ2-1; 9 bases line up with TRBD2. The CDR3 length is 16 residues. J lost 9 bases, V lost 3 bases, and 12 bases had no gene match. The V gene's germline CDR1 is SGHVS and CDR2 FNYEAQ. CDR3 loop: CASSFEAGGLKTEQFF. DNA for the CDR3: TGTGCCAGCAGCTTTGAAGCGGGGGGCCTAAAGACTGAGCAGTTCTTC.

This clonotype was observed at least ten times. V is TRBV29-1 and J is TRBJ2-7; tentative D call: TRBD2 (5 bases). The germline CDR1 and CDR2 sequences are SQVTM and ANQGSEA. The CDR3 covers 13 residues. V lost 4 bases and J lost 2, with 12 bases in between. The CDR3 nucleotides are TGCAGCGTTGGCGGGCTTCCTACCTACGAGCAGTACTTC. As protein: CSVGGLPTYEQYF.

The V and J genes are TRBV24-1 and TRBJ2-6, with a tentative D call TRBD1 (5 bases). This CDR3 has 13 amino acids. V was clipped by 9 bases and J by 0 bases, with 5 bases between them. CDR1 and CDR2 from the germline V gene are KGHDR and SFDVKD. The CDR3 region is CATGASGANVLTF. CDR3 coding DNA: TGTGCCACCGGGGCCTCTGGGGCCAACGTCCTGACTTTC.

This clonotype was seen ten or more times. This chain joins TRBV20-1 and TRBJ1-1, with D hard to call. The germline V gene has CDR1 DFQATT and CDR2 SNEGSKA (reference sequence). The CDR3 totals 17 residues. Between the trimmed V and J ends, which lost 0 bases and 0 bases, there was a span of 17 bases. In nucleotides, the CDR3 is TGCAGTGCTAGAGATAGACTAGTAACACCCATGAACACTGAAGCTTTCTTT. This gives the protein CSARDRLVTPMNTEAFF.

The chain has TRBV7-2 and TRBJ2-5; either TRBD1 or TRBD2 may supply D (5 bases each). Germline-derived CDR1 and CDR2 are SGHTA and FQGNSA. Trimming cost V 2 bases and J 5 bases, with 12 bases left between them. The length of the CDR3 is 14 residues. The CDR3 DNA is TGTGCCAGCAGCTTAAGGGACCCAAGGGAGACCCAGTACTTC. Translated: CASSLRDPRETQYF.

This clonotype was observed a few times. The V call is TRBV6-5, the J call TRBJ2-1, with D perhaps TRBD1 or TRBD2 (5 bases each). Germline-derived CDR1 and CDR2 are MNHEY and SVGAGI. With 7 bases removed from V and 8 bases from J, the gap between germline ends came to 12 bases. The CDR3 covers 12 residues. CDR3 nucleotides: TGTGCCAGCAAGGGGACCGACCATGAGCAGTTCTTC. Its protein product is CASKGTDHEQFF.

This clonotype has a handful of counts. The V gene is TRBV6-5, the J gene TRBJ2-5; 7 bases fit TRBD1. V shed 2 bases and J 5 bases; nucleotides not matched to a gene: 14. Germline CDR1 MNHEY, CDR2 SVGAGI. The CDR3 sequence is 17 residues long. This CDR3 is CASSYRSTGTIQETQYF. The CDR3 nucleotides are TGTGCCAGCAGTTACCGTTCGACAGGGACCATTCAGGAGACCCAGTACTTC.

This clonotype was picked up many times. The chain has TRBV12-3 or TRBV12-4 and TRBJ2-5; possibly TRBD1 for D (6 bases). The CDR3 spans 14 residues. Trimming took off 5 bases at V and 0 bases at J, with 10 bases between the two ends. The DNA for the CDR3 is TGTGCCAGCAGTCCCCGGACAGACCAAGAGACCCAGTACTTC. It translates to CASSPRTDQETQYF.

This clonotype occurred a few times. The chain links TRBV7-9 to TRBJ1-2; D perhaps matches TRBD1 (6 bases). V was shortened by 1 base and J by 3 bases, with 15 bases between the two germline ends. The CDR3 is made up of 16 amino acids. The germline CDR1 and CDR2 sequences are SEHNR and FQNEAQ (reference sequence). CDR3 bases: TGTGCCAGCAGCTTAGGGCCCCGGGGGGCCTACTATGGCTACACCTTC. This codes for CASSLGPRGAYYGYTF.